This entry describes one T cell receptor beta chain. Assay: immunoSEQ multiplex PCR; the TCRdb copy retains only in-frame clones and omits some. This sample has about 75,000 clones, with roughly 84% found just once. Trimming removed 1 base at V and 6 bases at J, with 16 bases between. There are 15 residues in the CDR3. Germline CDR1 reads SGHNT; CDR2 reads YYREEE (reference sequence). The data derive from a study of control samples from healthy donors and cancer patients. The clonotype originates from a man aged 45-60 years in good health. Sequenced material: blood. The V call is TRBV5-4, the J call TRBJ1-2; tentatively, D is TRBD1 (5 bases). CDR3 bases: TGTGCCAGCAGCTTGTATGCAGGGAATTTTGATGGCTACACCTTC. Protein: CASSLYAGNFDGYTF.